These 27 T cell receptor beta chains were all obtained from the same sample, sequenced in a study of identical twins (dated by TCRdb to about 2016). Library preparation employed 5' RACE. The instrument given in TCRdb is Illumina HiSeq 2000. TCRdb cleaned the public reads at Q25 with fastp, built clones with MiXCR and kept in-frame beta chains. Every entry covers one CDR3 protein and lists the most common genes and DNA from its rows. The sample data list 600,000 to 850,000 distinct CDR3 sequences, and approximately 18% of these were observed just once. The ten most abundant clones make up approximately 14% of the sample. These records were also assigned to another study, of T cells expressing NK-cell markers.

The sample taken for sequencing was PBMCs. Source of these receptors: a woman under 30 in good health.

The CDR3: CASSLEARQPQHF. The CDR3 DNA is TGTGCCAGCAGCTTAGAGGCAAGGCAGCCCCAGCATTTT. The gene calls are TRBV7-8 and TRBJ1-5, with D hard to call. The CDR3 covers 13 residues. The V and J ends lost 1 base and 7 bases respectively, with 8 bases between them. In germline, CDR1 is SGHVS, CDR2 FQNEAQ.

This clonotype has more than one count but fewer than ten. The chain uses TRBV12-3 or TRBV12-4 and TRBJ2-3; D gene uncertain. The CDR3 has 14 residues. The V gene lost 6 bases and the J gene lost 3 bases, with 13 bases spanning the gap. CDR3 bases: TGTGCCAGCAGAGGGTGGGTAGAGACAGATACGCAGTATTTT. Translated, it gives CASRGWVETDTQYF.

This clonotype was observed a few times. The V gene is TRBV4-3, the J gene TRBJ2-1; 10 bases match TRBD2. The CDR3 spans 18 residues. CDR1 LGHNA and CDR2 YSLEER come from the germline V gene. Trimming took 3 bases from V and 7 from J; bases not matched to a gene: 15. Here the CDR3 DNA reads TGCGCCAGCAGCCAGAAGGGGGGTCTAGCGGGAGAGGTAAATGAGCAGTTCTTC. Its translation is CASSQKGGLAGEVNEQFF.

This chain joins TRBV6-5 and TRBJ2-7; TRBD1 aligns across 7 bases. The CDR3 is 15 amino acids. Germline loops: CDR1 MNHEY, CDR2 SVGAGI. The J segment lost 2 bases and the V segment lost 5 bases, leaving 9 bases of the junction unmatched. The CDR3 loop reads CASSNPGTATYEQYF. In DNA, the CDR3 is TGTGCCAGCAGTAACCCCGGGACAGCCACCTACGAGCAGTACTTC.

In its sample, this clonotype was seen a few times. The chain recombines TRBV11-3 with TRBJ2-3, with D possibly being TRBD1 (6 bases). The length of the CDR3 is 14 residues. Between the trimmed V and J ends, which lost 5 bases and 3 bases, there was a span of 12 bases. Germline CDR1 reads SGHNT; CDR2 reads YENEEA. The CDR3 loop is CASSPPQGTDTQYF. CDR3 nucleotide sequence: TGTGCCAGCAGCCCTCCACAGGGAACAGATACGCAGTATTTT.

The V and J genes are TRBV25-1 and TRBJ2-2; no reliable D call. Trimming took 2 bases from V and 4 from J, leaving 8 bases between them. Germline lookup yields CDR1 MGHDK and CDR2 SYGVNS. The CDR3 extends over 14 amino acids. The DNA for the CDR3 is TGTGCCAGCAGTGAACATAGGTTCACCGGGGAGCTGTTTTTT. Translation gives CASSEHRFTGELFF.

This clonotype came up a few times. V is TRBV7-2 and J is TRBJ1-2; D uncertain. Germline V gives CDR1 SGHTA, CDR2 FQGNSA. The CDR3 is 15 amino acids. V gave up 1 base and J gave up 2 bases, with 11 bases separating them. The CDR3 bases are TGTGCCAGCAGCTTAGATCCAAGTATCAACTATGGCTACACCTTC. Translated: CASSLDPSINYGYTF.

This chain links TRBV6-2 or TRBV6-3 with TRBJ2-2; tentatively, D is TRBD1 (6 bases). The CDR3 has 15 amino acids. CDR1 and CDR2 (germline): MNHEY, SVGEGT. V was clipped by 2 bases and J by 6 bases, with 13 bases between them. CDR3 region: CASSYPRTDSGELFF. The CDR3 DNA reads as TGTGCCAGCAGTTACCCCAGGACAGATTCCGGGGAGCTGTTTTTT.

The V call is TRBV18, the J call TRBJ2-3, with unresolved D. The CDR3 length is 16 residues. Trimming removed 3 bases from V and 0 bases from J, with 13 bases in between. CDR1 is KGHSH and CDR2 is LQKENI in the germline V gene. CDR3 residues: CASSPYSILSTDTQYF. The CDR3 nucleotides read TGTGCCAGCTCACCGTACTCGATCCTAAGCACAGATACGCAGTATTTT.

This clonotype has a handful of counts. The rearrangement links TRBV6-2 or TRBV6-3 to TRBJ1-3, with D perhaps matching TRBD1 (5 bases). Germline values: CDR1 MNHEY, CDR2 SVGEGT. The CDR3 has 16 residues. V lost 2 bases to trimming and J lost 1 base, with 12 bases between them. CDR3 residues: CASSYTGTSSGNTIYF. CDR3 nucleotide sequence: TGTGCCAGCAGTTACACGGGGACGTCTTCTGGAAACACCATATATTTT.

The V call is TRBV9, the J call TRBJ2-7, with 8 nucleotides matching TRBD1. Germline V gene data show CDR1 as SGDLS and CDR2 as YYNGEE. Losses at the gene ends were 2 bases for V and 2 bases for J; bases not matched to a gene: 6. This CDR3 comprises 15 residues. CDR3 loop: CASSVGTGPTYEQYF. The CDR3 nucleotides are TGTGCCAGCAGCGTGGGGACAGGTCCTACCTACGAGCAGTACTTC.

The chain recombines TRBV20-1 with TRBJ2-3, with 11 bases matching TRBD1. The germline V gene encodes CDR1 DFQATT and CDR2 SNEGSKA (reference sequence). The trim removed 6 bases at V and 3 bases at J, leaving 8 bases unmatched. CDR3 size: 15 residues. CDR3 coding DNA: TGCAGTGCCCACACCGGGACAGGGGGTACAGATACGCAGTATTTT. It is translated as CSAHTGTGGTDTQYF.

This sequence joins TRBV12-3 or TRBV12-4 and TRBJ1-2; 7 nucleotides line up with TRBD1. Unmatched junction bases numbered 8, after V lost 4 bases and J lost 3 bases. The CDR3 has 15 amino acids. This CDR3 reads CASSSSTGWHYGYTF. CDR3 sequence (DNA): TGTGCCAGCAGTTCGTCGACAGGGTGGCACTATGGCTACACCTTC.

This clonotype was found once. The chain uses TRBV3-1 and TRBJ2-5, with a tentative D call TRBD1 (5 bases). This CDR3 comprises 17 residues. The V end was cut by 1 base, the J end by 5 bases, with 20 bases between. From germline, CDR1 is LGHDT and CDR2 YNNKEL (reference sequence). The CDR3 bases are TGTGCCAGCAGCCAAGTAGGAAGGGGAAACCTCGCGGAGACCCAGTACTTC. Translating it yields CASSQVGRGNLAETQYF.

The CDR3 protein is CASSLAGGGVGDTQYF. In nucleotides, the CDR3 is TGCGCCAGCAGCTTGGCAGGCGGGGGGGTAGGAGATACGCAGTATTTT. This sequence joins TRBV5-1 and TRBJ2-3, with 9 bases aligning to TRBD2. Germline V CDR1 and CDR2: SGHRS, YFSETQ. This CDR3 region has 16 residues. Unmatched junction bases numbered 7, after V lost 0 bases and J lost 5 bases.

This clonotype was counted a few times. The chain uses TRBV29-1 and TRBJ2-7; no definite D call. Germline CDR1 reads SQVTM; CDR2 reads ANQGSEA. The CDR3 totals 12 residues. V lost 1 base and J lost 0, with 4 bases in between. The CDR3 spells CSVEVGSYEQYF. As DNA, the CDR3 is TGCAGCGTTGAAGTGGGCTCCTACGAGCAGTACTTC.

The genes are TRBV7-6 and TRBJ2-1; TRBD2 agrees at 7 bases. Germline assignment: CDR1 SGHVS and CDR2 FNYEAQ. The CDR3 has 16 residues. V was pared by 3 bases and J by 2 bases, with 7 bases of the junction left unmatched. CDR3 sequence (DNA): TGTGCCAGCAGCTTCCTAGCGGTGGGGACCTACAATGAGCAGTTCTTC. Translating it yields CASSFLAVGTYNEQFF.

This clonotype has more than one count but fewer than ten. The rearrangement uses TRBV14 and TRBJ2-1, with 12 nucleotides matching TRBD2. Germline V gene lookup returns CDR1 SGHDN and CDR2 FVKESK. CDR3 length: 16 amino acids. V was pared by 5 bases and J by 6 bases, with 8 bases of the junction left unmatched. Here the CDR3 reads CASSYFGLAGFNEQFF. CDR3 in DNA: TGTGCCAGCAGCTATTTCGGACTAGCGGGGTTCAATGAGCAGTTCTTC.

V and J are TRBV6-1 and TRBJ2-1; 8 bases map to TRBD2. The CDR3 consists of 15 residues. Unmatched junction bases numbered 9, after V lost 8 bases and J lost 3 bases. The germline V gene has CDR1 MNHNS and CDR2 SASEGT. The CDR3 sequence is CASWGKRGLYNEQFF. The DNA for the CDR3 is TGTGCCAGCTGGGGGAAGCGGGGGCTCTACAATGAGCAGTTCTTC.

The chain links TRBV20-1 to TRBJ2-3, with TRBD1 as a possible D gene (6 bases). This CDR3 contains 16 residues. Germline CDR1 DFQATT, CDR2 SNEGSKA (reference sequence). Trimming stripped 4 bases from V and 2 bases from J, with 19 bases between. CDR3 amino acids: CSATAGQRISTDTQYF. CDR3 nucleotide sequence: TGCAGTGCTACCGCCGGACAGAGAATTTCCACAGATACGCAGTATTTT.

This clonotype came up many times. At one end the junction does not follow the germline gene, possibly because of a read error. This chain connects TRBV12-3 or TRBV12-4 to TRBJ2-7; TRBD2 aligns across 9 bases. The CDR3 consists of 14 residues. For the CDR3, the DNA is TGTGCCAGCAGCTTAGCGGGGGCCTCCTACGAGCAGTACTTC. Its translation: CASSLAGASYEQYF.

The chain's CDR3 is CASSLNPPGDGKNIQYF. CDR3 coding DNA: TGTGCCAGCAGCTTAAACCCCCCAGGGGATGGCAAAAACATTCAGTACTTC. The V gene is TRBV7-7, the J gene TRBJ2-4; D may be TRBD1 (6 bases). The CDR3 loop spans 17 amino acids. The germline CDR1 and CDR2 sequences are SSHAT and FNYEAQ (reference sequence). The germline V and J ends were trimmed by 2 bases and 3 bases, with 17 bases remaining between them.

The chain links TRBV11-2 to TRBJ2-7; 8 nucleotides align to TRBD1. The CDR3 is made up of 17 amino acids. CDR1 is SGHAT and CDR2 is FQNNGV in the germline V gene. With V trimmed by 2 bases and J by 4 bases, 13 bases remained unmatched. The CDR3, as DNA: TGTGCCAGCAGCTTACAGCCTCTACAGGGGGTCAATTACGAGCAGTACTTC. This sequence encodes CASSLQPLQGVNYEQYF.

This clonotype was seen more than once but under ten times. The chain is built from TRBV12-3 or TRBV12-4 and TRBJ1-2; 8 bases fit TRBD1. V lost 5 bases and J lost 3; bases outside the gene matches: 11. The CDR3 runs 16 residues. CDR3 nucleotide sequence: TGTGCCAGCAGTCCCCACTACCGACAGGGGCACTATGGCTACACCTTC. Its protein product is CASSPHYRQGHYGYTF.

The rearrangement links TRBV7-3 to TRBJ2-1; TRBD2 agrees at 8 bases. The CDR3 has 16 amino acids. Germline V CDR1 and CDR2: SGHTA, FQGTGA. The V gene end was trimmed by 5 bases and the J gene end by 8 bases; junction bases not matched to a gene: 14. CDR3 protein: CASSPMGTRSIDEQFF. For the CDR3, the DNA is TGTGCCAGCAGCCCAATGGGGACTAGAAGTATAGATGAGCAGTTCTTC.

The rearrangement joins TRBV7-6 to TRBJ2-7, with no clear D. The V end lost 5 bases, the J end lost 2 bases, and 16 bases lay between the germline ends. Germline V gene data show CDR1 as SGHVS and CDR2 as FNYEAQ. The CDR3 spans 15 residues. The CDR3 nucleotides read TGTGCCAGCAGCCACCCGGGCCCTGGCGCCTACGAGCAGTACTTC. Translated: CASSHPGPGAYEQYF.

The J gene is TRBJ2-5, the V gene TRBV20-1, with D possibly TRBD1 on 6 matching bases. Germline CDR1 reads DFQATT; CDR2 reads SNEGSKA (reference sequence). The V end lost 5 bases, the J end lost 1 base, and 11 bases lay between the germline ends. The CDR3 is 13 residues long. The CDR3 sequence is CSAFRDTQETQYF. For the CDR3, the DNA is TGCAGTGCTTTCCGGGACACCCAAGAGACCCAGTACTTC.